One sample yielded the 17 T cell receptor beta chains listed below, sequenced in a study of blood T cell repertoires in COVID-19 (dated by TCRdb to 2020 to 2021). Libraries were constructed by the immunoSEQ multiplex PCR assay. As stored in TCRdb, this immuneACCESS dataset retains in-frame rearrangements with V and J assigned. A fraction of the clones does not appear; measured against another copy, unresolved V genes explain less than half of the discrepancy, and the remainder lacks a known reason. For this sample there are about 240,000 clones; just under 85% appear just once. Clones ranked in the top ten supply more than 4% of the sample. Material for sequencing was peripheral blood. The receptor source for this set is a man aged 50-59 years with acute or convalescent COVID-19.

CDR3 protein: CATSDPGGRSNEQYF. The CDR3 DNA is TGTGCCACCAGTGATCCTGGGGGCAGGTCTAACGAGCAGTACTTC. The rearrangement uses TRBV24-1 and TRBJ2-7, with D possibly matching TRBD1 (6 bases). CDR1 is KGHDR, CDR2 SFDVKD, per germline. The V gene lost 3 bases and the J gene lost 5 bases, with 16 bases spanning the gap. The CDR3 contains 15 residues.

The gene calls are TRBV6-6 and TRBJ2-5, with 7 bases fitting TRBD1. This CDR3 has 13 residues. CDR1 is MNHNY and CDR2 is SVGAGI in the germline V gene (reference sequence). V was pared by 6 bases and J by 5 bases, with 6 bases of the junction left unmatched. Here the CDR3 reads CASSGQAGETQYF. Here the CDR3 DNA reads TGTGCCAGCAGCGGACAGGCAGGGGAGACCCAGTACTTC.

V gene TRBV10-3 combines with J gene TRBJ2-1; 11 bases agree with TRBD2. Trimming cost V 6 bases and J 1 base; bases outside gene matches: 8. Germline V CDR1 and CDR2: ENHRY, SYGVKD. CDR3 length: 17 residues. The CDR3 here is CAISGGGTSGSYNEQFF. The CDR3 nucleotides read TGTGCCATCAGCGGGGGGGGGACTAGCGGATCCTACAATGAGCAGTTCTTC.

The rearrangement links TRBV2 to TRBJ1-5, with a possible D match to TRBD1 (6 bases). V was trimmed by 4 bases and J by 4 bases, leaving 11 bases between them. The CDR3 is made up of 14 amino acids. The V gene's germline CDR1 is SNHLY and CDR2 FYNNEI. The CDR3 loop reads CASSGGQGNQPQHF. CDR3 in DNA: TGTGCCAGCAGTGGGGGGCAGGGGAATCAGCCCCAGCATTTT. Complete variable domain (other parts from reference TRBV2 and TRBJ1-5): EPEVTQTPSHQVTQMGQEVILRCVPISNHLYFYWYRQILGQKVEFLVSFYNNEISEKSEIFDDQFSVERPDGSNFTLKIRSTKLEDSAMYFCASSGGQGNQPQHFGDGTRLSIL.

The chain uses TRBV18 and TRBJ1-5; TRBD1 might be the D (6 bases). Looked up from germline, CDR1 is KGHSH and CDR2 is LQKENI. CDR3 length: 17 amino acids. V lost 3 bases to trimming and J lost 0 bases, with 15 bases between them. The CDR3 loop reads CASSPEGAGASNQPQHF. CDR3 DNA sequence: TGTGCCAGCTCACCTGAAGGAGCAGGGGCTAGCAATCAGCCCCAGCATTTT.

This sequence joins TRBV9 and TRBJ2-2; 8 positions agree with TRBD2. Germline V lookup: CDR1 SGDLS, CDR2 YYNGEE. V lost 4 bases and J lost 0; bases outside the gene matches: 2. CDR3 length: 15 residues. CDR3 residues: CASSPGGANTGELFF. The CDR3 region has the DNA TGTGCCAGCAGCCCGGGGGGGGCGAACACCGGGGAGCTGTTTTTT.

The CDR3, as DNA: TGTGCCAGCAGCGCCCGGACTAGCGGGAGGGCAGGAGCTCAGACCCAGTACTTC. Translated: CASSARTSGRAGAQTQYF. The chain has TRBV9 and TRBJ2-5; 15 bases are a match to TRBD2. Looked up from germline, CDR1 is SGDLS and CDR2 is YYNGEE. The CDR3 loop spans 18 amino acids. Trimming at V came to 3 bases and at J to 6 bases, leaving 12 bases not matched to a gene.

This clone was counted only a few times. The chain combines TRBV6-5 with TRBJ2-7; D is perhaps TRBD1 (6 bases). The germline V gene has CDR1 MNHEY and CDR2 SVGAGI. The germline V and J ends were trimmed by 8 bases and 4 bases, with 15 bases remaining between them. The length of the CDR3 is 13 residues. As DNA, the CDR3 is TGTGCCAGCCGGACAGATCTACTTTACGAGCAGTACTTC. Translation: CASRTDLLYEQYF.

The chain carries TRBV11-1 and TRBJ1-1; 9 positions agree with TRBD1. The CDR3 length is 13 residues. The germline CDR1 and CDR2 sequences are SGHAT and FQDESV (reference sequence). V shed 1 base, J shed 10 bases, and the junction held 4 bases outside the gene matches. In DNA, the CDR3 is TGTGCCAGCAGCTTAGGGACAGGGGTCGGAGCTTTCTTT. It yields the protein CASSLGTGVGAFF.

The chain carries TRBV6-2 or TRBV6-3 and TRBJ1-4; D perhaps matches TRBD1 (5 bases). Trimming stripped 1 base from V and 7 bases from J, with 13 bases between. The CDR3 runs 15 residues. Germline lookup yields CDR1 MNHEY and CDR2 SVGEGT. CDR3 coding DNA: TGTGCCAGCAGTTACTATGGCAGGGAGGGTGAAAAACTGTTTTTT. Protein sequence: CASSYYGREGEKLFF.

The chain uses TRBV28 and TRBJ2-5; the match to TRBD2 covers 9 bases. CDR1 MDHEN and CDR2 SYDVKM come from the germline V gene. The CDR3 sequence is 15 residues long. Trimming removed 6 bases from V and 5 bases from J; junction bases left unmatched: 10. The CDR3 loop is CASSSPAGGGETQYF. The DNA for the CDR3 is TGTGCCAGCAGCTCGCCAGCGGGAGGAGGGGAGACCCAGTACTTC.

In its sample, this clone was seen once. The chain employs TRBV5-1 and TRBJ2-1, with 11 bases lining up with TRBD2. Germline CDR1 is SGHRS and CDR2 is YFSETQ. J gave up 6 bases and V 0 bases, and 2 bases lay outside the gene matches. The CDR3 has 15 amino acids. Here the CDR3 reads CASSLELAGVNEQFF. CDR3 coding DNA: TGCGCCAGCAGCTTGGAACTAGCGGGGGTCAATGAGCAGTTCTTC.

This clone appeared a single time. This rearrangement joins TRBV28 to TRBJ2-7; 9 positions match TRBD1. The junction had 8 bases not matched to a gene; V was cut back by 6 bases and J by 5 bases. CDR3 length: 14 residues. Germline V lookup: CDR1 MDHEN, CDR2 SYDVKM. In DNA, the CDR3 is TGTGCCAGCAGGCCCGGGACAGGGCAACACGAGCAGTACTTC. Protein: CASRPGTGQHEQYF.

This rearrangement joins TRBV6-6 to TRBJ1-3, with TRBD1 as a possible D gene (5 bases). Germline V gives CDR1 MNHNY, CDR2 SVGAGI (reference sequence). This CDR3 is 15 amino acids long. Deletions cut 6 bases from V and 0 bases from J, with 12 bases between. CDR3 DNA: TGTGCCAGCAGACTCGGCGGGGGCTCTGGAAACACCATATATTTT. Amino acid sequence: CASRLGGGSGNTIYF.

The V call is TRBV28, the J call TRBJ2-7; no clear D. Trimming left V 2 bases short and J 2 bases short, with 7 bases between. The CDR3 loop spans 13 amino acids. CDR1 MDHEN and CDR2 SYDVKM come from the germline V gene. CDR3 bases: TGTGCCAGCAGTTTAAACAACCCCTACGAGCAGTACTTC. It encodes CASSLNNPYEQYF. Using reference TRBV28 and TRBJ2-7 for the parts outside the CDR3, the full variable domain is DVKVTQSSRYLVKRTGEKVFLECVQDMDHENMFWYRQDPGLGLRLIYFSYDVKMKEKGDIPEGYSVSREKKERFSLILESASTNQTSMYLCASSLNNPYEQYFGPGTRLTVT.

This chain joins TRBV18 and TRBJ1-2, with D hard to call. The CDR3 runs 13 residues. The germline V gene encodes CDR1 KGHSH and CDR2 LQKENI. V lost 2 bases and J 11 bases, leaving 15 bases between the germline ends. The CDR3 DNA reads TGTGCCAGCTCACCAGAGGGCAAGCTGGGGTACACCTTC. It translates to CASSPEGKLGYTF.

This chain joins TRBV6-5 and TRBJ1-1, with 9 positions matching TRBD1. The V and J ends lost 5 bases and 4 bases, in that order; junction bases with no gene match: 5. CDR1 and CDR2 (germline): MNHEY, SVGAGI. The CDR3 runs 14 residues. CDR3 DNA sequence: TGTGCCAGCAGTAGGGACAGGGCTAGCACTGAAGCTTTCTTT. This sequence encodes CASSRDRASTEAFF.